This TCR beta chain was found in a study of cytomegalovirus exposure and HLA in healthy donors. Study-level findings and limits: Many donors shared some public TCRs, even though most TCR sequences were rare. Per a later analysis, HLA-associated TCR beta chains showed more clonal expansion than other, equally common TCR beta chains. Cytomegalovirus-associated TCR beta chains were listed, numbering 150 to 200. Researchers reportedly found TCR beta sequences accurately predicted most subjects' HLA-A and HLA-B alleles.

Details on this clone: The antigen is undetermined.

The germline gives CDR1 MGHDK, CDR2 SYGVNS. The V end was cut by 4 bases, the J end by 5 bases, with 15 bases between. The CDR3 sequence is 15 residues long. With 60 Vbeta and 13 Jbeta primers, the PCR was carried out. The table came from immunoSEQ multiplex PCR; TCRdb's copy has only in-frame clones and leaves some out. Of approximately 200,000 clones listed, around 81% are singletons. The sample taken for sequencing was PBMCs. The clonotype originates from a woman between 18 and 30 years old in good health and CMV-seropositive. The chain joins TRBV25-1 to TRBJ1-5; D is unresolved. CDR3 DNA: TGTGCCAGCAGTGCGGATCGGGATGGCTATCAGCCCCAGCATTTT. It codes for CASSADRDGYQPQHF.